This T cell receptor beta chain originates from a study of vaccination and CD4 T cells after COVID-19 (dated by TCRdb to the early 2020s). Describing the broader study: In the convalescent cohort there were six males and four females, among whom were two Hispanic individuals, seven Caucasians, two Asians and one multiracial person. Participants received two doses of either the Pfizer-BioNTech BNT162b2 vaccine (n=8) or the Moderna mRNA-1273 vaccine (n=2). Post-COVID blood samples from convalescent patients were collected a median of around 110 days after diagnosis, with a range of 35 to 161 days. Post-vaccine blood samples were obtained a median of about 77 days after the second vaccine dose, with a range of about 12 to 241 days. Overlapping spike peptide pools from SARS-CoV-2 and from the common cold coronaviruses HCoV-NL63, HCoV-OC43 and HCoV-229E were used as culture stimuli. In control cultures, a CEFX viral epitope pool was used as positive control, an HIV-1 Nef peptide pool was used as negative control, or no peptide was added. The spike-specific CD4+ TCR repertoire was compared before and after mRNA vaccination in about nine COVID-19 convalescent patients and a handful of infection-naive healthy vaccine recipients. At the TCR clonotype level, an earlier paper using these donors assessed memory CD4+ T cell crossreactivity between SARS-CoV-2 and common cold coronavirus spike proteins.

Findings and caveats that apply to the study as a whole: In convalescent patients, a median roughly 86% of post-vaccine SARS-CoV-2-reactive clones were detected only after vaccination, suggesting vaccine-specific priming. An increase in the median number of SARS-CoV-2-reactive clonotypes from 20 to 25 after infection to about 39 after vaccination was observed, but the change was not found to be significant. Only a relatively small number of convalescent patients were included in the study, and early timepoints following natural infection were not analyzed. Of the vaccine-specific clones found in convalescent patients, nearly all (304 of 307) were mono-reactive for SARS-CoV-2 spike instead of being cross-reactive with common cold coronaviruses.

Regarding this clonotype: Its antigen is still unknown. No per-base quality is available; no much larger clone lies one base away.

From the germline V gene, CDR1 is SGHRS and CDR2 is YFSETQ. At the junction V is shortened by 0 bases and J by 4 bases, with 10 bases in between. Reading from cysteine to phenylalanine, the CDR3 counts 15 amino acids. Only the CDR3 DNA is retained, 45 bases long and in frame from the first base. Libraries came from PCR. DNA from cultured CD4+ T cells underwent TCR sequencing with the Oncomine TCR Beta short-read assay at the Johns Hopkins FTIC core. The QIAamp micro DNA kit was used to extract genomic DNA from the cultured CD4+ T cells. Oncomine TCR Beta libraries made from cultured CD4+ T cells were pooled using unique dual indexes and sequenced on an Illumina iSeq 100. As for how the authors treated the data: Non-productive sequences were removed, and CDR3s not starting with C, not ending with F or W, or shorter than 7 amino acids were discarded. Antigen-specific clonotypes were identified using the MANAFEST web application through comparison of peptide-stimulated wells with reference and other culture wells. Positive clones required FDR below 0.05, an odds ratio above 5, and productive frequency above 0.1% in at least two of three replicate wells. A clonotype counted as cross-reactive if it showed significant expansion both in the SARS-CoV-2 spike wells and in at least one common cold coronavirus spike condition. CDR3 homology was assessed with Levenshtein distances (stringdist) and unrooted phylogenetic trees (ape) in R version 3.6.1. TCRdb handled the public reads itself, with Q25 trimming in fastp and clone calling in MiXCR, and kept productive beta chains. Identical CDR3 protein sequences are pooled into one entry, listed with their most common genes and DNA. V and J calls and clone size were set by TCRdb, not the authors. For this sample there are around 7,800 distinct CDR3 sequences; roughly 53% appear just once. The leading ten clones occupy around 13% of the sample.

Per the publication, the treatment or condition label means: 10-day PBMC culture with coronavirus spike peptide pools or control peptides (ViraFEST assay). CD4+ T cells from unexposed donors were collected before the COVID-19 pandemic (2011-2018). To expand antigen-specific T cells with peptide pools and then pick out the expanded clonotypes through TCR sequencing, the study relied on the ViraFEST assay. PBMCs were cultured at around 2.2 million per well in IMDM supplemented with around 5% human AB serum and 10 IU/ml IL-2, with approximately 9.2 ug/ml peptide pools added. On days 3 and 7, half of the culture medium was replaced with fresh IL-2-containing medium. After more than 8 days of culture, CD4+ T cells were isolated by negative selection using the EasySep CD4+ T cell isolation kit. Unexposed donor CD4+ T cells were tested for reactivity to SARS-CoV-2 S and N and four common cold coronavirus spike pools, as cell number allowed. Ficoll-Paque Plus gradient centrifugation was used to isolate PBMCs from whole blood, and the isolated PBMCs were then either used fresh or cryopreserved at -140C. Each culture condition was generally run in triplicate wells. Leukapheresis product for the unexposed donors was bought commercially.

Sequenced: CD4+ T cells from blood, cultured in vitro. This chain is built from TRBV5-1 and TRBJ2-2; the D gene is perhaps TRBD1 or TRBD2, each of them matching over 6 bases. This sequence was found in a human donor in good health. CDR3 sequence: CASSLEGGPTGELFF. The DNA is TGCGCCAGCAGCTTGGAGGGGGGTCCCACCGGGGAGCTGTTTTTT.